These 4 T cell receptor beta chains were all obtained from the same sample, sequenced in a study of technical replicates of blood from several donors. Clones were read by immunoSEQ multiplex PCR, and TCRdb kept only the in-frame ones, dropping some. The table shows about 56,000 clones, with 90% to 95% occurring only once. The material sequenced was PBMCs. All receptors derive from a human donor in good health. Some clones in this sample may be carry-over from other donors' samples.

The chain's CDR3 is CASSHPSDNEQFF. The DNA of the CDR3 is TGTGCCAGCAGCCACCCGAGCGACAATGAGCAGTTCTTC. V usage is TRBV13 and J usage is TRBJ2-1; D remains unclear. Germline CDR1 and CDR2: PRHDT and FYEKMQ (reference sequence). Between the trimmed V and J ends, which lost 5 bases and 5 bases, there was a span of 10 bases. The CDR3 contains 13 residues.

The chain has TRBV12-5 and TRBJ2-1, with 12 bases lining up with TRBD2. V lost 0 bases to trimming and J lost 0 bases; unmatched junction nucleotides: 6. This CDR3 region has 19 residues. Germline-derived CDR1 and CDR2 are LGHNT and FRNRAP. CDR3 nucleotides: TGTGCTAGTGGTTTGGTACTAGCGGGGGGAGCCGGCTCCTACAATGAGCAGTTCTTC. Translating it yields CASGLVLAGGAGSYNEQFF.

DNA for the CDR3: TGTGCCAGCAGAAATACGGGAGTTGTAGAGACCCAGTACTTC. It yields the protein CASRNTGVVETQYF. This chain connects TRBV2 to TRBJ2-5, with D perhaps matching TRBD2 (6 bases). V lost 6 bases to trimming and J lost 4 bases, with 15 bases between them. The CDR3 consists of 14 residues. Germline assignment: CDR1 SNHLY and CDR2 FYNNEI. Filled out from reference TRBV2 and TRBJ2-5, the complete variable domain reads EPEVTQTPSHQVTQMGQEVILRCVPISNHLYFYWYRQILGQKVEFLVSFYNNEISEKSEIFDDQFSVERPDGSNFTLKIRSTKLEDSAMYFCASRNTGVVETQYFGPGTRLLVL.

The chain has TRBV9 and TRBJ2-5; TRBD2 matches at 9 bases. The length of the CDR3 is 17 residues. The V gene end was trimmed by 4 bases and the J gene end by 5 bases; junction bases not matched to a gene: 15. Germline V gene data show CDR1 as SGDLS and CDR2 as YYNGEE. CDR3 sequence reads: CASSPGLASPLRETQYF. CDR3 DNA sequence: TGTGCCAGCAGCCCTGGACTAGCGAGTCCGCTCAGGGAGACCCAGTACTTC.